This T cell receptor (beta chain) originates from a study of blood T cell repertoires in COVID-19. The V end lost 2 bases, the J end lost 15 bases, and 11 bases lay between the germline ends. This CDR3 contains 12 residues. Germline V lookup: CDR1 MNHEY, CDR2 SMNVEV (reference sequence). Some clones are missing from TCRdb's copy, which holds only in-frame ones; the method was immunoSEQ multiplex PCR. Found here are 280,000 or so clones, about 91% of them singletons; the top ten hold roughly 6.9%. This sequence was found in a young woman who had recovered from COVID-19. The material sequenced was peripheral blood. This sequence joins TRBV27 and TRBJ1-6; D is uncertain. The CDR3: CASSLNRGDLHF. DNA for the CDR3: TGTGCCAGCAGTTTAAATCGGGGTGACCTCCACTTT.